The clone carrying this T cell receptor (beta chain) was seen more than once but under ten times. The antigen is not known. Germline lookup yields CDR1 DFQATT and CDR2 SNEGSKA (reference sequence). Between the trimmed V and J ends, which lost 0 bases and 1 base, there was a span of 9 bases. CDR3 length equals 14 residues. The data were taken from a study of T cells after yellow fever vaccination. In the study overall: Fractions of limited cellularity were prepared by means of SMART-Seq v4 Ultra Low Input.

Template switching by 5'RACE produced TCR cDNA, adding a universal primer site and UMIs. TCRdb redid the calling of the 5' RACE reads with MiXCR, one entry per CDR3 protein. This sample has about 340,000 distinct CDR3 sequences, with approximately 12% found just once. Overall study findings and caveats: Clonotypes shared by both compartments, CD4 and CD8, made up a small share. Detected again after the booster were most primary-vaccination clones, at 96% CD4 and 88% CD8.

The source of this sequence is a man younger than 35 who received the YFV17D yellow fever vaccine. The specimen comprised CD4+ T cells sorted from PBMCs, sampled 15 days after the yellow fever booster vaccination. The V and J genes are TRBV20-1 and TRBJ2-5, with D perhaps matching TRBD2 (6 bases). CDR3 nucleotide sequence: TGCAGTGCTAGAGACCTAGCGCCCCAAGAGACCCAGTACTTC. Amino acid sequence: CSARDLAPQETQYF.